Below, 5 T cell receptor beta chains from the same sample are listed, as sequenced in a study of cytomegalovirus exposure and HLA in healthy donors. Primers included in the PCR were 60 Vbeta and 13 Jbeta primers. TCRdb's copy holds only in-frame clones and misses some; the assay was immunoSEQ multiplex PCR. In the table there are roughly 100,000 clones, around 73% of which are singletons. The sample was PBMCs. The receptors shown here come from a woman aged 40-49 years in good health and CMV-seronegative.

This clone was counted a single time. J is TRBJ2-2 and V is TRBV5-1, with D possibly being TRBD2 (5 bases). Trimming removed 6 bases from V and 3 bases from J, with 6 bases in between. The V gene's germline CDR1 is SGHRS and CDR2 YFSETQ. The CDR3 contains 12 residues. CDR3 sequence reads: CASTRDTGELFF. CDR3 bases: TGCGCCAGCACGAGGGACACCGGGGAGCTGTTTTTT.

This clone appeared once. The chain joins TRBV7-2 to TRBJ2-3, with TRBD1 matching 8 bases. Germline V gives CDR1 SGHTA, CDR2 FQGNSA. The CDR3 is made up of 14 amino acids. V was pared by 4 bases and J by 1 base, with 1 base of the junction left unmatched. CDR3 sequence: CASSSGQGTDTQYF. The CDR3 nucleotides read TGTGCCAGCAGCTCGGGACAGGGCACAGATACGCAGTATTTT.

The CDR3 DNA is TGCAGCCATCGGGGACAGGGATCCACTGAAGCTTTCTTT. Protein: CSHRGQGSTEAFF. V gene TRBV29-1 combines with J gene TRBJ1-1, with TRBD1 matching 9 bases. The CDR3 is 13 amino acids. Germline trimming cut 8 bases from V and 4 bases from J; bases unmatched to any gene: 8. The V gene's germline CDR1 is SQVTM and CDR2 ANQGSEA.

The V call is TRBV20-1, the J call TRBJ1-1; possible D gene TRBD1, 5 bases. Trimming stripped 5 bases from V and 9 bases from J, with 13 bases between. Per the germline V gene, CDR1 is DFQATT and CDR2 is SNEGSKA (reference sequence). This CDR3 is 11 amino acids long. CDR3 protein: CSARSGFQAFF. The CDR3 nucleotides read TGCAGTGCTCGCTCAGGGTTTCAAGCTTTCTTT.

The rearrangement uses TRBV6-5 and TRBJ1-2; D gene uncertain. Deletions cut 0 bases from V and 4 bases from J, with 9 bases between. The CDR3 spans 14 residues. CDR1 MNHEY and CDR2 SVGAGI come from the germline V gene. The DNA for the CDR3 is TGTGCCAGCAGTTACTCGACGCGGTCCTATGGCTACACCTTC. Encoded protein: CASSYSTRSYGYTF.